Sequencing of this T cell receptor (beta chain) was carried out in a study of immune evolution from preneoplasia to lung adenocarcinoma. Trimming pared 5 bases from V and 1 base from J, leaving 9 bases between. Germline CDR1 reads MDHEN; CDR2 reads SYDVKM. The CDR3 runs to 13 residues. This clone was observed a few times. Only in-frame clones appear in the TCRdb table, and some are missing; sequencing was by immunoSEQ multiplex PCR. The sample has 9,900 or so clones; about 84% are singletons. What was sequenced was FFPE minimally invasive lung adenocarcinoma tissue. V and J are TRBV28 and TRBJ2-7; TRBD2 might be the D (5 bases). The clonotype comes from a person aged 70 to 85 with lung adenocarcinoma. DNA for the CDR3: TGTGCCAGCAGTCGGACTCGATCCTACGAGCAGTACTTC. Translated: CASSRTRSYEQYF.